Listed below are T cell receptor beta chains from one sample, sequenced in a study of T-cell reconstitution after alpha-beta-depleted transplantation in children. TCRdb independently ran MiXCR on the PCR reads; one entry per CDR3 protein. The data hold 200,000 or so distinct CDR3 sequences, with around 8.4% observed a single time. Specimen: PBMCs, mostly from graft donor cells, collected 360 days after TCRalphabeta/CD19-depleted stem cell transplant. These receptors all come from a male patient between 2 and 10 years old who had a stem cell transplant for acute myeloid leukemia, so the T cells may come from the graft donor. Both conserved end residues are part of each CDR3. The D gene is left open where the match is weak. A row's size may be missing; if present it is once, few, many or a size class.

V gene,J gene,D gene,clone size,CDR3 DNA,CDR3 protein
TRBV24-1,TRBJ2-1,TRBD2,NA,TGTGCCACCAGTGATCCTAGCGGGAAGGATGAGCAGTTCTTC,CATSDPSGKDEQFF
TRBV11-1,TRBJ2-1,NA,NA,TGTGCCACCCCCGGGGCGGGACCTGAAATTAACTCCTACAATGAGCAGTTCTTC,CATPGAGPEINSYNEQFF
TRBV20-1,TRBJ2-3,NA,few,TGCAGTGCTACCCCGGGACTCCTCACAGATACGCAGTATTTT,CSATPGLLTDTQYF
TRBV4-2,TRBJ2-1,TRBD2,few,TGTGCCAGCAGCCCCACGGGGGGGCCGCAGTTCTTC,CASSPTGGPQFF
TRBV12-3/TRBV12-4,TRBJ2-1,TRBD2,many,TGTGCCAGCAGTTTGACTAGCGGGAGGAATGAGCAGTTCTTC,CASSLTSGRNEQFF
TRBV28,TRBJ2-1,TRBD1,many,TGTGCCAGCAGTTCCGGACAGGCCCACTACAATGAGCAGTTCTTC,CASSSGQAHYNEQFF
TRBV6-2/TRBV6-3,TRBJ2-1,NA,many,TGTGCCAGCAGGGGGATCGTGAACAATGAGCAGTTCTTC,CASRGIVNNEQFF
TRBV29-1,TRBJ1-1,NA,NA,TGCAGCGTGGTTCAGGGGAACACTGAAGCTTTCTTT,CSVVQGNTEAFF
TRBV20-1,TRBJ2-3,NA,few,TGCAGTGCTAGGTGGGATTCTAGCACAGATACGCAGTATTTT,CSARWDSSTDTQYF
TRBV5-1,TRBJ1-5,TRBD1,many,TGCGCCAGCAGCTTGGTCTCCTCCCGGGACAGGGATCCCAATCAGCCCCAGCATTTT,CASSLVSSRDRDPNQPQHF
TRBV12-3/TRBV12-4,TRBJ1-1,NA,many,TGTGCCACGCTTCGGCCCTTTCAGGGGCGAGGGGTGAACACTGAAGCTTTCTTT,CATLRPFQGRGVNTEAFF
TRBV30,TRBJ1-5,NA,many,TGTGCCTGGAGCGAGAATAGCAATCAGCCCCAGCATTTT,CAWSENSNQPQHF
TRBV5-1,TRBJ1-1,NA,NA,TGCGCCAGCAGCTTGGTCCGGGCTACCACTGAAGCTTTCTTT,CASSLVRATTEAFF
TRBV7-3,TRBJ2-5,NA,NA,TGTGCCAGCAGCATGGGGGGGCGAGAGACCCAGTACTTC,CASSMGGRETQYF
TRBV7-9,TRBJ2-3,TRBD2,many,TGTGCCAGCAGCGCCCTTAGCGGGGGTTTAGATACGCAGTATTTT,CASSALSGGLDTQYF
TRBV15,TRBJ2-3,TRBD1,NA,TGTGCCACCAGCAGAGATTTTGGGCAGGGGGCCACAGATACGCAGTATTTT,CATSRDFGQGATDTQYF
TRBV20-1,TRBJ1-6,NA,NA,TGCAGTGCTAGACCCGCTGGGAGAAGGTATAATTCACCCCTCCACTTT,CSARPAGRRYNSPLHF
TRBV11-1,TRBJ2-1,NA,few,TGTGCCAGCAGCTTAGCACAGGTAGCGGCCACCTCCGGCGCCTACAATGAGCAGTTCTTC,CASSLAQVAATSGAYNEQFF
TRBV5-1,TRBJ1-5,NA,few,TGCGCCAGCAGCCGACGCGCGGGACAACCGAATCAGCCCCAGCATTTT,CASSRRAGQPNQPQHF
TRBV27,TRBJ1-6,NA,NA,TGTGCCAGCAGTTACTACAGGCTCTCCTATAATTCACCCCTCCACTTT,CASSYYRLSYNSPLHF
TRBV2,TRBJ2-5,TRBD2,few,TGTGCCAGCAGGAGCGGATCGGCCAAGCGGGGACTGAACCAAGAGACCCAGTACTTC,CASRSGSAKRGLNQETQYF
TRBV29-1,TRBJ2-1,NA,many,TGCAGCGCAGGGATTTCCTACAATGAGCAGTTCTTC,CSAGISYNEQFF
TRBV5-1,TRBJ2-7,NA,many,TGCGCCAGCAGCTTGGGTCTAGACATACCCTACGAGCAGTACTTC,CASSLGLDIPYEQYF
TRBV20-1,TRBJ2-3,TRBD2,many,TGCAGTGCTAGCGGGACTAGCGGGAGCCGAACAGATACGCAGTATTTT,CSASGTSGSRTDTQYF
TRBV15,TRBJ2-1,NA,NA,TGTGCCACCAGCAAAGGGAGGCATCCTCACTATGAGCAGTTCTTC,CATSKGRHPHYEQFF